Only one count was recorded for the clone carrying this TCR beta chain. Data came from immunoSEQ multiplex PCR; TCRdb stores just in-frame clones and leaves some out. The repertoire holds tens of thousands of clones, 75% to 90% seen once, with 2.5% to 3% in the top ten. The source of the sample is a study of T cells in localized non-small cell lung cancer. CDR1 and CDR2 (germline): SGHTA, FQGNSA. V dropped 6 bases and J dropped 5 bases, with 16 bases sitting between them. The CDR3 length is 14 residues. The clonotype originates from a woman aged 35-75 years with stage I lung adenocarcinoma. This chain connects TRBV7-2 to TRBJ2-5; D may be TRBD2 (6 bases). The specimen comprised peripheral blood, sampled before any cancer treatment. The CDR3 DNA follows: TGTGCCAGCAGTCATTACCGGAGGGTGGAGACCCAGTACTTC. Amino acid sequence: CASSHYRRVETQYF.